The T cell receptor (beta chain) under discussion was sequenced for a study of cytomegalovirus exposure and HLA in healthy donors. Points from the study as a whole: One later analysis, an examination of the roughly 110 validation repertoires, found that first-cohort TCR clusters tended to co-occur in them. The classifier reportedly diagnosed cytomegalovirus status with high specificity and sensitivity. Confirmation in vitro established that a few CMV-associated chains were specific for CMV antigens.

Sequencing used immunoSEQ multiplex PCR; TCRdb keeps in-frame clones, though not all of them. Of about 200,000 clones in the sample, around 87% are singletons; the top ten hold 1.5% to 2.5%. This CDR3 is built from 13 residues. Trimming took 8 bases from V and 7 from J, leaving 15 bases between them. CDR1 is SNHLY, CDR2 FYNNEI, per germline. This clone is medium-sized. Its antigen is undetermined. The donors were part of the roughly 130-subject validation cohort, which stood apart from the roughly 670-subject first cohort. The sequence was obtained from a woman between 18 and 29 years old in good health and CMV-seropositive. The chain joins TRBV2 to TRBJ1-5, with D possibly matching TRBD1 (6 bases). Sequences were obtained from PBMCs. CDR3 protein: CASGRGEGQPQHF. The CDR3 DNA is TGTGCCAGCGGAAGGGGGGAGGGGCAGCCCCAGCATTTT.